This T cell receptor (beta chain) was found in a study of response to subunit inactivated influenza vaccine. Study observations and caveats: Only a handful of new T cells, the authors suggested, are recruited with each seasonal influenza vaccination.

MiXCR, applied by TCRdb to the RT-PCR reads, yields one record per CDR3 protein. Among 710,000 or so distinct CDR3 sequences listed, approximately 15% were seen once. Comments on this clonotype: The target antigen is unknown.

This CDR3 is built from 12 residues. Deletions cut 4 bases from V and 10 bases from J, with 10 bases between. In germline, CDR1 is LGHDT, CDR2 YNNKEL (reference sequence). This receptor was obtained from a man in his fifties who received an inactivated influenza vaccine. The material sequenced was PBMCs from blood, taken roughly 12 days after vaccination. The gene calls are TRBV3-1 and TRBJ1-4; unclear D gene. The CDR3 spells CASSRGSGKLFF. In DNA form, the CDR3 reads TGTGCCAGCAGCCGAGGGTCTGGAAAACTGTTTTTT.